This T cell receptor beta chain was sequenced during a study of blood T cell repertoires in COVID-19 (dated by TCRdb to the early 2020s). Regarding the research as a whole: Collaborator samples came from the United States, Italy and Spain and covered acute and convalescent phases of COVID-19. The material from the prospective study consisted of cDNA or gDNA derived from T cells, B-cell-depleted T cells, or PBMCs. The dataset comprised deeply sampled blood TCRbeta repertoires from subjects exposed to, actively infected with, or recovered from COVID-19. The repertoires were made available in a free public database intended to serve as a resource for research on the immune response to SARS-CoV-2. The samples were drawn from two sources: the first 160 participants of the ongoing ImmuneRACE study, and fewer than 1,500 subjects contributed by 6 global collaborators. A de-identified subject ID, COVID-19 status, age in years and sex were almost always included in the sample metadata. HLA class I and class II types, where available, came from metadata supplied by the sample provider rather than from assay-based typing. Study-wide conclusions, independent of this receptor: The quantity of clinical and demographic metadata differed by source and by participant and was supplied without curation.

Whole blood was collected in K2EDTA tubes by collaborating institutions according to the institutions' own protocols. For TCRbeta analysis, collaborator samples were shipped as frozen whole blood, as isolated PBMCs, or as DNA extracted from either sample type. Its CDR3 holds 15 amino acids, cysteine through phenylalanine. The retained sequence is limited to the CDR3, 45 bases, with the frame set at the first base. Sequences LNHDA (CDR1) and SQIVND (CDR2) are obtained from the germline V gene (reference sequence). The junction carries 17 bases between V and J, which are trimmed by 3 bases and 6 bases respectively. The immunoSEQ Assay, a bias-controlled multiplex PCR, was used to amplify TCRbeta CDR3 regions from genomic DNA. The authors' pipeline ran thus. The number of nucleated cells in each sample was estimated by amplification of reference gene primers within the assay. To quantify the absolute abundance of each unique TCRbeta CDR3 rearrangement, sequence reads were collapsed and filtered. For each sample, productive Simpson clonality was calculated by taking the square root of Simpson's diversity index across productive rearrangements. In its TCRdb copy, this immuneACCESS table keeps in-frame sequences only and misses some clones. Where compared with another copy, unresolved V genes explain less than half of these, and the others have no known cause. V and J calls and clone size are as listed in that table; D and trimming were resolved from the DNA. Present in this sample are 110,000 to 150,000 clones, over 70% of which were seen just once. The ten largest clones take up roughly 1.5% of the sample.

A remark on this clone: It has no known antigen specificity. No base quality values were provided; no much bigger clone lies one nucleotide off.

The chain is encoded by TRBV19 joined to TRBJ1-2; TRBD1 is a possible D gene, resting on 6 matching bases. Sequencing was done on a sample of peripheral blood. The origin of this receptor is a woman in her forties or fifties with acute or convalescent COVID-19. CDR3 protein: CASSITDRSVHGYTF. DNA sequence: TGTGCCAGTAGTATCACAGACAGGTCGGTACATGGCTACACCTTC.